This T cell receptor beta chain came from a study of T cell responses to AZD1222 COVID-19 vaccine. Turning to this clone: The antigen is not known.

Regarding the study as a whole: A mostly white British donor set with more females was recruited, and clonal diversity was possibly underestimated.

Some clones are missing from TCRdb's copy, which holds only in-frame ones; the method was immunoSEQ multiplex PCR. The profile shows about 140,000 clones, 80% to 95% of them singletons. Sequenced material: peripheral blood, taken 28 days after the second AZD1222 dose. This clonotype was obtained from an adult who received the AZD1222 COVID-19 vaccine.

This CDR3 reads CASSLVGTGVGYTF. As DNA, the CDR3 is TGCGCCAGCAGCTTGGTCGGGACAGGGGTTGGCTACACCTTC. The V gene is TRBV5-1, the J gene TRBJ1-2, with TRBD1 matching 10 bases. Losses at the gene ends were 0 bases for V and 7 bases for J; bases not matched to a gene: 3. Per germline, CDR1 SGHRS and CDR2 YFSETQ. There are 14 residues in the CDR3.